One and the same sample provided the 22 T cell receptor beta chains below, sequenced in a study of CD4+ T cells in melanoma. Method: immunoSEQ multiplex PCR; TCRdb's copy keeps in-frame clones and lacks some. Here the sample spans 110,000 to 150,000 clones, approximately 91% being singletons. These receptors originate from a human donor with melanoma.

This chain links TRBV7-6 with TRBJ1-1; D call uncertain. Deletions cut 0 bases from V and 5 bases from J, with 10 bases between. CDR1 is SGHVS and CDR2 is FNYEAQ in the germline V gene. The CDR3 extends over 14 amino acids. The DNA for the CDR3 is TGTGCCAGCAGCTTAGCGCGGGGAGAGACTGAAGCTTTCTTT. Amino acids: CASSLARGETEAFF.

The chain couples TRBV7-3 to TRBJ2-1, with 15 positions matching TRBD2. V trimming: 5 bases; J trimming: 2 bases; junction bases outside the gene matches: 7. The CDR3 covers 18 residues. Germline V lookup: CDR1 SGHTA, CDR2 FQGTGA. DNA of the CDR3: TGTGCCAGCAGCCCAGGGACTAGCGGGGGGTACCCCTACAATGAGCAGTTCTTC. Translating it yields CASSPGTSGGYPYNEQFF. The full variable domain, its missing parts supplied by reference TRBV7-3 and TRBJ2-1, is GAGVSQTPSNKVTEKGKYVELRCDPISGHTALYWYRQSLGQGPEFLIYFQGTGAADDSGLPNDRFFAVRPEGSVSTLKIQRTERGDSAVYLCASSPGTSGGYPYNEQFFGPGTRLTVL.

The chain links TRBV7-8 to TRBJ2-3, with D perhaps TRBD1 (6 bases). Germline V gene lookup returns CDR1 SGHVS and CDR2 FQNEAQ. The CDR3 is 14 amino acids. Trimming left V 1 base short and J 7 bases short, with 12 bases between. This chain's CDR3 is CASSLVQGINTQYF. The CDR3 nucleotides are TGTGCCAGCAGCTTAGTGCAGGGGATAAATACGCAGTATTTT.

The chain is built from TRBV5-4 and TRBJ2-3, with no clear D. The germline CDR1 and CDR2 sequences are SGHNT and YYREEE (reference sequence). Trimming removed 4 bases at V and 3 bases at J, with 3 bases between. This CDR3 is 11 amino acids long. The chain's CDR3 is CASSQTDTQYF. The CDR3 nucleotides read TGTGCCAGCAGCCAAACAGATACGCAGTATTTT.

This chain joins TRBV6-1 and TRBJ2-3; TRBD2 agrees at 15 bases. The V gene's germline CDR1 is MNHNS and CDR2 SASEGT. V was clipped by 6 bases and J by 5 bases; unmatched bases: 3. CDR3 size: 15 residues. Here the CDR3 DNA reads TGTGCCAGCAGGGGACTAGCGGGGGGTAGAGATACGCAGTATTTT. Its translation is CASRGLAGGRDTQYF.

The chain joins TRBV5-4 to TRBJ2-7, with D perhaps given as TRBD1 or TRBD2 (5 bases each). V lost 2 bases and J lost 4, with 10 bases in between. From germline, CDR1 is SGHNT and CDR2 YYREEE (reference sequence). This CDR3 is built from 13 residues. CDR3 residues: CASSLGTEYEQYF. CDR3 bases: TGTGCCAGCAGCTTAGGGACGGAGTACGAGCAGTACTTC.

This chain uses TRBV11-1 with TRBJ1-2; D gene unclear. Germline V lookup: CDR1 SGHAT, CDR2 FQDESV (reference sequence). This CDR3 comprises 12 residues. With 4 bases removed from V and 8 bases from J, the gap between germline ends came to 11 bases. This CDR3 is CASSSLGSGYTF. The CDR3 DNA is TGTGCCAGCAGCTCCCTAGGAAGCGGCTACACCTTC.

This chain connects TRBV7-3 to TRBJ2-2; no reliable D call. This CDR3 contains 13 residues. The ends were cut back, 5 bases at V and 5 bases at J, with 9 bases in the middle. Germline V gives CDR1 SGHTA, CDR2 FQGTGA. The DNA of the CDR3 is TGTGCCAGCAGCGTTCAGACAACCGGGGAGCTGTTTTTT. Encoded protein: CASSVQTTGELFF. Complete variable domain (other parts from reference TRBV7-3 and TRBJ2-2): GAGVSQTPSNKVTEKGKYVELRCDPISGHTALYWYRQSLGQGPEFLIYFQGTGAADDSGLPNDRFFAVRPEGSVSTLKIQRTERGDSAVYLCASSVQTTGELFFGEGSRLTVL.

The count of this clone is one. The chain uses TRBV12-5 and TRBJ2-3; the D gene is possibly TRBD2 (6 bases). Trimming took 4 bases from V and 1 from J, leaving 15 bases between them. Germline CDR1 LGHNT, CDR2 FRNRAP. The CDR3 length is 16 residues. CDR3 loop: CASGSPPGTRTDTQYF. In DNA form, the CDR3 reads TGTGCTAGTGGTTCCCCGCCAGGGACTCGCACAGATACGCAGTATTTT.

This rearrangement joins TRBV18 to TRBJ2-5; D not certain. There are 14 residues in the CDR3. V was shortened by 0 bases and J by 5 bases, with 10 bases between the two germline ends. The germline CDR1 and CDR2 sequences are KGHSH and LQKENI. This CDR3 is CASSPPVGLETQYF. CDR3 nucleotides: TGTGCCAGCTCACCACCCGTCGGGTTGGAGACCCAGTACTTC.

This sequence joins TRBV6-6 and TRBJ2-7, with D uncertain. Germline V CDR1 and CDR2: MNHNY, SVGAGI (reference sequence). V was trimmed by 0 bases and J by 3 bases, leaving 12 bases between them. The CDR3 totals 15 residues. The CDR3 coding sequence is TGTGCCAGCAGTTACTCCCCCATCAACAACTACGAGCAGTACTTC. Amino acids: CASSYSPINNYEQYF.

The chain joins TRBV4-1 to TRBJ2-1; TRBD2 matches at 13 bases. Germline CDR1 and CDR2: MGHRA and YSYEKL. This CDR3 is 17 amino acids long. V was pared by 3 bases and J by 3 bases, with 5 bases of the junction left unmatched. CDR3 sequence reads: CASSQTSGGTLYNEQFF. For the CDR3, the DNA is TGCGCCAGCAGCCAGACTAGCGGGGGGACACTCTACAATGAGCAGTTCTTC.

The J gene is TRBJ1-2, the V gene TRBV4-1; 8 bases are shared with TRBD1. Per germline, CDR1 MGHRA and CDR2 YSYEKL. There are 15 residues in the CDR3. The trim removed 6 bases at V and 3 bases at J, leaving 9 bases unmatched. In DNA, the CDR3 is TGCGCCAGCAGTCGGGACAGGTGGTCTGACTATGGCTACACCTTC. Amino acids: CASSRDRWSDYGYTF.

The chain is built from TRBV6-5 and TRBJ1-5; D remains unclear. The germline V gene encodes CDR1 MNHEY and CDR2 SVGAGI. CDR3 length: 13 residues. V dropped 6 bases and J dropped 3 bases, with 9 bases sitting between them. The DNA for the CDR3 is TGTGCCAGCAGCCCCCGTGTCAATCAGCCCCAGCATTTT. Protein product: CASSPRVNQPQHF.

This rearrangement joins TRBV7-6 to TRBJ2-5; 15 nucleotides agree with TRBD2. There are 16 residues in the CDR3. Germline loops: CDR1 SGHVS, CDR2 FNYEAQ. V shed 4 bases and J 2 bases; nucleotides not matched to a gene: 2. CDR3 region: CASSYGTSGGQETQYF. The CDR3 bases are TGTGCCAGCAGCTACGGGACTAGCGGGGGGCAAGAGACCCAGTACTTC.

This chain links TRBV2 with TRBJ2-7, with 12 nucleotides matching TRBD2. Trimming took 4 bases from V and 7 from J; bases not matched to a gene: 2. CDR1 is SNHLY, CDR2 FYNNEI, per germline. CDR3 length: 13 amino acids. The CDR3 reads CASSGGLAGEQYF. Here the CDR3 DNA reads TGTGCCAGCAGTGGGGGACTAGCGGGTGAGCAGTACTTC.

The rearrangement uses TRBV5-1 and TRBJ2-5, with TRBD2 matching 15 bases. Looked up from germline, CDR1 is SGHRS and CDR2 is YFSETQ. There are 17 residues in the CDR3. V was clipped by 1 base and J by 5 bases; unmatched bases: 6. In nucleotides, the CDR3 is TGCGCCAGCAGCTTGCCCCGGACTAGCGGGGGGGTTGAGACCCAGTACTTC. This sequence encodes CASSLPRTSGGVETQYF.

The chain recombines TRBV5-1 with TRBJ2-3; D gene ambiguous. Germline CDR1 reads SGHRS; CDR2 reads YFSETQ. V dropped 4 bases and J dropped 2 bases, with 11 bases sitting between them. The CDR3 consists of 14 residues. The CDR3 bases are TGCGCCAGCAGCACCACACCGGTCACAGATACGCAGTATTTT. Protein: CASSTTPVTDTQYF.

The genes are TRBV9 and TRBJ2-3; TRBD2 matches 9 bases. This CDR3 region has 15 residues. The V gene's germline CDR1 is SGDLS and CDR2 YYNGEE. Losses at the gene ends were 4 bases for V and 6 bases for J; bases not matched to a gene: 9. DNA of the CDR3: TGTGCCAGCAGCCCAGCGGGGGGTCGTGCGGATACGCAGTATTTT. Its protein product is CASSPAGGRADTQYF.

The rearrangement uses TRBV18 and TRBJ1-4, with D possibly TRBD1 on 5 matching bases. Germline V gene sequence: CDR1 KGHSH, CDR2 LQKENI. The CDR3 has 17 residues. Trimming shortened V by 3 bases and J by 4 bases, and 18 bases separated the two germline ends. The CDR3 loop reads CASSPPRGAPGNEKLFF. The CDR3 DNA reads TGTGCCAGCTCACCTCCCCGCGGGGCGCCGGGTAATGAAAAACTGTTTTTT.

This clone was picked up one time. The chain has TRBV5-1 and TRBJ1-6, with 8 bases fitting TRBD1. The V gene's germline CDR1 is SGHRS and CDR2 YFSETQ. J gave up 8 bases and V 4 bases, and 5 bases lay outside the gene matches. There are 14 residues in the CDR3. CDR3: CASSQDRDDSPLHF. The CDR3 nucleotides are TGCGCCAGCAGCCAGGACAGGGATGATTCACCCCTCCACTTT. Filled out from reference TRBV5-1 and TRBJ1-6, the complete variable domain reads KAGVTQTPRYLIKTRGQQVTLSCSPISGHRSVSWYQQTPGQGLQFLFEYFSETQRNKGNFPGRFSGRQFSNSRSEMNVSTLELGDSALYLCASSQDRDDSPLHFGNGTRLTVT.

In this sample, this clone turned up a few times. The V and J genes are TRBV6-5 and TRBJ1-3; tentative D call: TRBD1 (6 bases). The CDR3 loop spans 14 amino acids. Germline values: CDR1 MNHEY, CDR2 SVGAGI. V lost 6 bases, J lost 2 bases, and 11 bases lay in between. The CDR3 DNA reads TGTGCCAGCAGCCCTCCAGGGGCTGGAAACACCATATATTTT. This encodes CASSPPGAGNTIYF.